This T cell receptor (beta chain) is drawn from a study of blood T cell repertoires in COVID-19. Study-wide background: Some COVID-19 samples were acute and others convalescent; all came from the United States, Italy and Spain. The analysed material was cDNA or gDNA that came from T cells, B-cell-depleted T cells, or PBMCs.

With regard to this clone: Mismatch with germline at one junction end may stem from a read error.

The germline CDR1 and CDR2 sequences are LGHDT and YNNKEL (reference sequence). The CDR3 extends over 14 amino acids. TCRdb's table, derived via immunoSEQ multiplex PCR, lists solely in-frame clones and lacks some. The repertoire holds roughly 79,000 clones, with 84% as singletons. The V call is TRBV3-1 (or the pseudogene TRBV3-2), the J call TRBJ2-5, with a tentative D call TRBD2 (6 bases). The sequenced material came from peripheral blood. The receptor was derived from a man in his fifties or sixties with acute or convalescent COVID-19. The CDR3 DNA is TGTGCCAGCACCCCGAAACGACTAGAAGAGGCCCAGTACTTC. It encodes CASTPKRLEEAQYF.